The following is a TCR beta chain sequence with its context. TCRdb's table, derived via immunoSEQ multiplex PCR, lists solely in-frame clones and lacks some. In the table there are about 340,000 clones, around 86% of which are singletons. Recruits, aged about 18 to 90 years, lived in under 25 US areas. CDR3 length equals 17 residues. V was pared by 1 base and J by 1 base, with 17 bases between. Germline CDR1 and CDR2: MGHRA and YSYEKL. This sample stems from a study of blood T cell repertoires in COVID-19. Across the study: From T cells, B-cell-depleted T cells, or PBMCs came the material, which was cDNA or gDNA.

This clonotype originated in a woman aged 40 to 50 with acute COVID-19. The material sequenced was PBMCs or T cells enriched from blood (not recorded which). The chain is built from TRBV4-1 and TRBJ2-7, with a tentative D call TRBD1 (6 bases). CDR3 protein: CASSQVPPGVISYEQYF. The DNA of the CDR3 is TGCGCCAGCAGCCAAGTCCCCCCAGGGGTAATATCCTACGAGCAGTACTTC.